The 18 T cell receptor beta chains below were found in one sample sequenced in a study of early T cells in non-severe SARS-CoV-2 infection. Using its own MiXCR run on the 5' RACE reads, TCRdb lists one record per CDR3 protein. Counted here are 77,000 or so distinct CDR3 sequences, around 13% occurring once; the ten biggest clones make up approximately 4%. Sequencing used whole blood, obtained at baseline. Receptor source: an adult who was a healthcare worker with PCR-confirmed SARS-CoV-2 infection or an uninfected control (not recorded which).

This chain joins TRBV20-1 and TRBJ2-3; D unclear. Trimming cost V 6 bases and J 3 bases, with 13 bases left between them. Germline CDR1 and CDR2: DFQATT and SNEGSKA (reference sequence). This CDR3 contains 13 residues. Written as DNA, the CDR3 is TGCAGTGCCCTTCCTCCAAGGACAGATACGCAGTATTTT. Translating gives CSALPPRTDTQYF.

This CDR3 reads CASSESGDEQYF. The CDR3 DNA sequence: TGTGCCAGCAGCGAATCAGGGGACGAGCAGTACTTC. The V call is TRBV6-6, the J call TRBJ2-7; D is perhaps TRBD1 (6 bases). Trimming stripped 6 bases from V and 5 bases from J, with 11 bases between. The germline V gene has CDR1 MNHNY and CDR2 SVGAGI (reference sequence). The CDR3 is 12 residues long.

In its sample, this clonotype was seen a few times. The chain couples TRBV20-1 to TRBJ1-5; D gene unclear. Germline V gene sequence: CDR1 DFQATT, CDR2 SNEGSKA (reference sequence). V was shortened by 8 bases and J by 0 bases, with 14 bases between the two germline ends. The CDR3 runs to 14 residues. The DNA for the CDR3 is TGCAGTTCTCGACGGAGAGATAGCAATCAGCCCCAGCATTTT. Its protein product is CSSRRRDSNQPQHF.

CDR3 residues: CASTEQGFSYNEQFF. CDR3 nucleotides: TGTGCCAGCACCGAACAGGGGTTTTCCTACAATGAGCAGTTCTTC. The chain couples TRBV2 to TRBJ2-1; 7 nucleotides align to TRBD1. Germline V gene lookup returns CDR1 SNHLY and CDR2 FYNNEI. This CDR3 has 15 amino acids. Germline trimming cut 7 bases from V and 1 base from J; bases unmatched to any gene: 7.

The chain recombines TRBV29-1 with TRBJ2-7; 8 positions agree with TRBD1. V dropped 4 bases and J dropped 4; count of bases not matched to a gene: 6. Germline lookup yields CDR1 SQVTM and CDR2 ANQGSEA. The CDR3 runs 13 residues. CDR3 in amino acids: CSVVWTGIYEQYF. The CDR3 DNA is TGCAGCGTTGTGTGGACAGGGATTTACGAGCAGTACTTC.

The rearrangement uses TRBV6-1 and TRBJ1-2; tentative D call: TRBD1 (5 bases). Deletions cut 4 bases from V and 6 bases from J, with 9 bases between. The CDR3 is 12 residues long. Germline CDR1 is MNHNS and CDR2 is SASEGT. This CDR3 is CASSVQENGYTF. CDR3 sequence (DNA): TGTGCCAGCAGTGTACAGGAGAATGGCTACACCTTC.

This clonotype was recorded once. This chain links TRBV20-1 with TRBJ2-1; D is undetermined. V was shortened by 6 bases and J by 10 bases, with 13 bases between the two germline ends. The germline V gene encodes CDR1 DFQATT and CDR2 SNEGSKA (reference sequence). The CDR3 runs to 11 residues. For the CDR3, the DNA is TGCAGTGCGCCTATCTCCGGGGAGCAGTTCTTC. Protein sequence: CSAPISGEQFF.

In its sample, this clonotype was seen many times. CDR3 region: CASRTGSYGYTF. Written as DNA, the CDR3 is TGTGCCAGCAGGACAGGGAGCTATGGCTACACCTTC. The chain joins TRBV2 to TRBJ1-2; 7 bases align to TRBD1. Looked up from germline, CDR1 is SNHLY and CDR2 is FYNNEI. The CDR3 loop spans 12 amino acids. The trim removed 6 bases at V and 4 bases at J, leaving 2 bases unmatched.

This clonotype occurred many times. The chain is built from TRBV7-9 and TRBJ2-1; TRBD2 agrees at 9 bases. This CDR3 comprises 16 residues. V trimming: 5 bases; J trimming: 7 bases; junction bases outside the gene matches: 12. The germline CDR1 and CDR2 sequences are SEHNR and FQNEAQ (reference sequence). The DNA of the CDR3 is TGTGCCAGCAGCCCGCGCGGGAGGGGGCGCCGGAATGAGCAGTTCTTC. It codes for CASSPRGRGRRNEQFF.

Many counts were recorded for this clonotype. The chain couples TRBV20-1 to TRBJ2-7; TRBD1 matches at 8 bases. V shed 0 bases, J shed 2 bases, and the junction held 6 bases outside the gene matches. Germline-derived CDR1 and CDR2 are DFQATT and SNEGSKA (reference sequence). The CDR3 runs 15 residues. CDR3 amino acids: CSARDRDRGPYEQYF. As DNA, the CDR3 is TGCAGTGCTAGAGACCGCGACAGGGGCCCCTACGAGCAGTACTTC.

V is TRBV5-1 and J is TRBJ2-1, with 10 bases fitting TRBD1. From germline, CDR1 is SGHRS and CDR2 YFSETQ. The V segment lost 5 bases and the J segment 7 bases; nucleotides outside the gene matches: 6. The CDR3 has 14 residues. CDR3 residues: CASSGQGGSNEQFF. CDR3 bases: TGCGCCAGCAGTGGACAGGGGGGATCGAATGAGCAGTTCTTC.

This clonotype was picked up many times. V is TRBV16 and J is TRBJ2-5, with D possibly being TRBD2 (6 bases). This CDR3 region has 16 residues. Germline assignment: CDR1 KGHSY and CDR2 FQNENV. The V end was cut by 3 bases, the J end by 2 bases, with 16 bases between. CDR3 region: CASSQGTHGGQETQYF. Here the CDR3 DNA reads TGTGCCAGCAGCCAGGGGACTCATGGAGGACAAGAGACCCAGTACTTC. Using reference TRBV16 and TRBJ2-5 for the parts outside the CDR3, the full variable domain is GEEVAQTPKHLVRGEGQKAKLYCAPIKGHSYVFWYQQVLKNEFKFLISFQNENVFDETGMPKERFSAKCLPNSPCSLEIQATKLEDSAVYFCASSQGTHGGQETQYFGPGTRLLVL.

The table lists this clonotype with a few counts. The V gene is TRBV19, the J gene TRBJ2-7, with D tentatively TRBD1 (6 bases). The CDR3 contains 15 residues. From germline, CDR1 is LNHDA and CDR2 SQIVND (reference sequence). V dropped 0 bases and J dropped 1 base, with 10 bases sitting between them. The CDR3 bases are TGTGCCAGTAGTATAGATTCTCAGGGGTCCTACGAGCAGTACTTC. It encodes CASSIDSQGSYEQYF.

This clonotype was seen a few times. V and J are TRBV7-3 and TRBJ2-3, with TRBD2 matching 8 bases. V lost 2 bases to trimming and J lost 2 bases; unmatched junction nucleotides: 12. The length of the CDR3 is 18 residues. CDR1 and CDR2 from the germline V gene are SGHTA and FQGTGA. The CDR3 protein is CASSLGAGAGRFTDTQYF. Here the CDR3 DNA reads TGTGCCAGCAGCTTAGGAGCGGGAGCGGGAAGGTTCACAGATACGCAGTATTTT.

V usage is TRBV5-4 and J usage is TRBJ2-7, with 10 positions matching TRBD1. Germline CDR1 and CDR2: SGHNT and YYREEE (reference sequence). V was clipped by 4 bases and J by 3 bases; unmatched bases: 7. This CDR3 contains 15 residues. The CDR3 protein is CASSLGGTGDYEQYF. The CDR3 DNA reads TGTGCCAGCAGCCTGGGGGGGACAGGGGACTACGAGCAGTACTTC.

This chain uses TRBV21-1 with TRBJ2-7; TRBD1 was called by the table and not checked on the DNA. TRBV21-1 is given as a pseudogene. CDR3 length: 15 amino acids. The CDR3 nucleotides are TGTGCCAGCAGCAAAGCCGGGACCCCTCTCTACGAGCAGTACTTC. Its protein product is CASSKAGTPLYEQYF.

The sample holds a few counts of this clonotype. The V and J genes are TRBV6-6 and TRBJ1-2, with unresolved D. The CDR3 is 12 residues long. Between the trimmed V and J ends, which lost 11 bases and 8 bases, there was a span of 18 bases. Germline V CDR1 and CDR2: MNHNY, SVGAGI (reference sequence). CDR3 residues: CASLKAPGGYTF. The DNA for the CDR3 is TGTGCCTCCTTAAAGGCCCCCGGGGGCTACACCTTC.

J is TRBJ1-2 and V is TRBV29-1, with 9 bases fitting TRBD1. CDR1 is SQVTM, CDR2 ANQGSEA, per germline. This CDR3 has 13 residues. Trimming removed 8 bases from V and 4 bases from J; junction bases left unmatched: 8. The CDR3 here is CSTGQGLGYGYTF. The CDR3 coding sequence is TGCAGCACCGGACAGGGGCTAGGCTATGGCTACACCTTC.